The 5 T cell receptor beta chains given below trace back to one sample, sequenced in a study of early T cells in non-severe SARS-CoV-2 infection. TCRdb reprocessed the 5' RACE reads with MiXCR, giving one entry per CDR3 protein. The repertoire holds about 67,000 distinct CDR3 sequences, roughly 11% seen once, with 3% to 4% in the top ten. The specimen was whole blood. The receptors shown here come from an adult who was a healthcare worker with PCR-confirmed SARS-CoV-2 infection or an uninfected control (not recorded which).

The chain combines TRBV6-5 with TRBJ1-1; D is unclear. V was trimmed by 5 bases and J by 5 bases, leaving 21 bases between them. The CDR3 extends over 16 amino acids. In germline, CDR1 is MNHEY, CDR2 SVGAGI. The CDR3 is CASSIIPNTGFTEAFF. The CDR3 coding sequence is TGTGCCAGCAGTATCATACCAAACACGGGGTTTACTGAAGCTTTCTTT.

The genes are TRBV7-9 and TRBJ2-7, with TRBD2 matching over 8 bases. The length of the CDR3 is 14 residues. Per germline, CDR1 SEHNR and CDR2 FQNEAQ (reference sequence). V lost 4 bases, J lost 2 bases, and 4 bases stayed unmatched. This CDR3 reads CASSSSGGTYEQYF. CDR3 nucleotide sequence: TGTGCCAGCAGCTCGAGCGGGGGCACCTACGAGCAGTACTTC.

This clonotype was picked up many times. The V and J genes are TRBV30 and TRBJ2-1; possibly TRBD1 or TRBD2 for D (5 bases each). In germline, CDR1 is GTSNPN, CDR2 SVGIG (reference sequence). The CDR3 has 14 amino acids. Trimming left V 3 bases short and J 5 bases short, with 14 bases between. In nucleotides, the CDR3 is TGTGCCTGGAGACTAGGGGTTGGTGACAATGAGCAGTTCTTC. Residues: CAWRLGVGDNEQFF.

The chain has TRBV18 and TRBJ1-1; D is unclear. CDR3 length equals 13 residues. Germline-derived CDR1 and CDR2 are KGHSH and LQKENI. The V end was cut by 5 bases, the J end by 0 bases, with 7 bases between. The CDR3 nucleotides read TGTGCCAGCTCAACCGGGCTGAACACTGAAGCTTTCTTT. This codes for CASSTGLNTEAFF.

Notes on this clonotype: Possible read error: a much larger clone is one base away. The chain links TRBV6-4 to TRBJ2-3; TRBD1 matches at 7 bases. CDR3 length: 14 amino acids. CDR1 MRHNA and CDR2 SNTAGT come from the germline V gene. This chain's CDR3 is CASSDSGGADTQNF. In nucleotides, the CDR3 is TGTGCCAGCAGTGACTCAGGGGGCGCAGATACGCAGAATTTT.